The 30 T cell receptor beta chains below come from one sample, sequenced in a study of CD8+ T cells in alopecia areata. Extraction of RNA preceded its reverse transcription into cDNA, which served as the sequencing template. Profiled with immunoSEQ multiplex PCR; TCRdb holds only in-frame clones, not every one. Of tens of thousands of clones listed, roughly 70% are singletons. Treatment noted: oral pan-JAK inhibitor, 5-10 mg twice daily. The source material was CD8+ T cells sorted from blood, sampled at week 24, from a patient treated with tofacitinib. These receptors were taken from a human donor with alopecia areata.

This clone was picked up one time. The V gene is TRBV7-3, the J gene TRBJ2-3; 9 nucleotides match TRBD1. The germline CDR1 and CDR2 sequences are SGHTA and FQGTGA. J gave up 7 bases and V 3 bases, and 8 bases lay outside the gene matches. The length of the CDR3 is 15 residues. DNA for the CDR3: TGTGCCAGCAGCTTCGGACAGGGGATGGAAAATACGCAGTATTTT. Protein: CASSFGQGMENTQYF. Using reference TRBV7-3 and TRBJ2-3 for the parts outside the CDR3, the full variable domain is GAGVSQTPSNKVTEKGKYVELRCDPISGHTALYWYRQSLGQGPEFLIYFQGTGAADDSGLPNDRFFAVRPEGSVSTLKIQRTERGDSAVYLCASSFGQGMENTQYFGPGTRLTVL.

This clone has only a few counts. The rearrangement joins TRBV4-3 to TRBJ1-1; 8 bases match TRBD1. The CDR3 loop spans 16 amino acids. Germline V CDR1 and CDR2: LGHNA, YSLEER. V shed 4 bases and J 7 bases; nucleotides not matched to a gene: 14. The CDR3 DNA is TGCGCCAGCAGCCCACTCCCGTCGCAGGGGGCTGGTGAAGCTTTCTTT. It specifies CASSPLPSQGAGEAFF.

The V and J genes are TRBV27 and TRBJ2-1, with a weak D call TRBD1 (5 bases). Per germline, CDR1 MNHEY and CDR2 SMNVEV (reference sequence). Trimming shortened V by 10 bases and J by 8 bases, and 15 bases separated the two germline ends. The CDR3 has 12 residues. The CDR3 protein is CATGRVFDEQFF. CDR3 DNA sequence: TGTGCCACTGGCAGGGTATTCGATGAGCAGTTCTTC.

The chain joins TRBV14 to TRBJ2-7; D unresolved. This CDR3 contains 13 residues. Germline V lookup: CDR1 SGHDN, CDR2 FVKESK. V lost 1 base and J 6 bases, leaving 10 bases between the germline ends. The CDR3 coding sequence is TGTGCCAGCAGCCAAGTCGGCGGCGGCGAGCAGTACTTC. Protein product: CASSQVGGGEQYF.

This clone occurred a few times. V gene TRBV7-6 combines with J gene TRBJ2-2; D tentatively reads TRBD1 or TRBD2 (5 bases each). Per germline, CDR1 SGHVS and CDR2 FNYEAQ. The V end was cut by 5 bases, the J end by 4 bases, with 14 bases between. CDR3 length equals 15 residues. The CDR3 region has the DNA TGTGCCAGCAGCAGCACCGGGGCGTTCACCGGGGAGCTGTTTTTT. It translates to CASSSTGAFTGELFF.

The genes are TRBV7-6 and TRBJ2-7; 7 nucleotides match TRBD1. This CDR3 has 15 amino acids. Germline trimming cut 3 bases from V and 3 bases from J; bases unmatched to any gene: 8. The V gene's germline CDR1 is SGHVS and CDR2 FNYEAQ. DNA for the CDR3: TGTGCCAGCAGCTTTAGGACAGGTCCTGGCTACGAGCAGTACTTC. Residues: CASSFRTGPGYEQYF.

This clone came up a few times. The chain couples TRBV29-1 to TRBJ2-1, with D possibly matching TRBD1 (5 bases). In germline, CDR1 is SQVTM, CDR2 ANQGSEA. V was pared by 8 bases and J by 5 bases, with 7 bases between. The CDR3 sequence is 10 residues long. CDR3 residues: CSSRDNEQFF. As DNA, the CDR3 is TGCAGCTCCAGGGACAATGAGCAGTTCTTC.

This sequence joins TRBV14 and TRBJ1-1; TRBD1 matches at 9 bases. Germline-derived CDR1 and CDR2 are SGHDN and FVKESK. The CDR3 runs 14 residues. With 2 bases clipped from V and 6 bases from J, the junction kept 4 bases outside the gene matches. CDR3 nucleotides: TGTGCCAGCAGCCAAACAGGGGGCTTCGCTGAAGCTTTCTTT. This gives the protein CASSQTGGFAEAFF. Variable domain in full (rest from reference TRBV14 and TRBJ1-1): EAGVTQFPSHSVIEKGQTVTLRCDPISGHDNLYWYRRVMGKEIKFLLHFVKESKQDESGMPNNRFLAERTGGTYSTLKVQPAELEDSGVYFCASSQTGGFAEAFFGQGTRLTVV.

This rearrangement joins TRBV7-3 to TRBJ2-3; TRBD2 matches at 7 bases. The CDR3 has 15 residues. Germline V gives CDR1 SGHTA, CDR2 FQGTGA. J gave up 0 bases and V 5 bases, and 5 bases lay outside the gene matches. The CDR3 sequence is CASSLGLVSTDTQYF. The CDR3 region has the DNA TGTGCCAGCAGCCTCGGACTAGTTAGCACAGATACGCAGTATTTT.

As to this clone: Other DNA sequences in the sample encode the same CDR3. The J gene is TRBJ1-1, the V gene TRBV13, with D uncertain. V lost 3 bases, J lost 3 bases, and 8 bases lay in between. Germline V gives CDR1 PRHDT, CDR2 FYEKMQ (reference sequence). The CDR3 loop spans 13 amino acids. The CDR3 DNA reads as TGTGCCAGCAGCTTCGAGGGAGACACTGAAGCTTTCTTT. Protein product: CASSFEGDTEAFF. The full variable domain, its missing parts supplied by reference TRBV13 and TRBJ1-1, is AAGVIQSPRHLIKEKRETATLKCYPIPRHDTVYWYQQGPGQDPQFLISFYEKMQSDKGSIPDRFSAQQFSDYHSELNMSSLELGDSALYFCASSFEGDTEAFFGQGTRLTVV.

This chain uses TRBV5-5 with TRBJ2-5, with no clear D. This CDR3 is 13 amino acids long. CDR1 SGHKS and CDR2 YYEKEE come from the germline V gene (reference sequence). With 4 bases removed from V and 5 bases from J, the gap between germline ends came to 12 bases. The CDR3 here is CASSTVIRETQYF. Here the CDR3 DNA reads TGTGCCAGCAGCACGGTAATCCGGGAGACCCAGTACTTC.

This chain joins TRBV5-6 and TRBJ2-7; TRBD2 matches at 8 bases. CDR3 size: 14 residues. V shed 3 bases, J shed 4 bases, and the junction held 6 bases outside the gene matches. CDR1 SGHDT and CDR2 YYEEEE come from the germline V gene. The CDR3 region is CASSSPGLDYEQYF. As DNA, the CDR3 is TGTGCCAGCAGCTCCCCGGGACTAGATTACGAGCAGTACTTC. Looking up the rest from reference TRBV5-6 and TRBJ2-7 gives the full variable domain: DAGVTQSPTHLIKTRGQQVTLRCSPKSGHDTVSWYQQALGQGPQFIFQYYEEEERQRGNFPDRFSGHQFPNYSSELNVNALLLGDSALYLCASSSPGLDYEQYFGPGTRLTVT.

V and J are TRBV4-1 and TRBJ2-7; D is unclear. Trimming left V 3 bases short and J 3 bases short, with 24 bases between. Per the germline V gene, CDR1 is MGHRA and CDR2 is YSYEKL. The CDR3 runs 18 residues. The CDR3 here is CASSHPNRPVSASYEQYF. In DNA form, the CDR3 reads TGCGCCAGCAGCCACCCTAACCGCCCCGTCTCGGCCAGCTACGAGCAGTACTTC.

The table lists this clone with a count of one. The V and J genes are TRBV4-1 and TRBJ1-5; D is unclear. The CDR3 sequence is 16 residues long. The germline V gene encodes CDR1 MGHRA and CDR2 YSYEKL. The V and J ends lost 4 bases and 1 base respectively, with 14 bases between them. The CDR3 region is CASSLARVPSNQPQHF. CDR3 nucleotide sequence: TGCGCCAGCAGCCTCGCAAGGGTGCCGAGCAATCAGCCCCAGCATTTT.

V and J are TRBV27 and TRBJ2-1, with TRBD2 matching 12 bases. In germline, CDR1 is MNHEY, CDR2 SMNVEV (reference sequence). This CDR3 contains 17 residues. Germline trimming cut 5 bases from V and 2 bases from J; bases unmatched to any gene: 7. In DNA, the CDR3 is TGTGCCAGCAGTCCGGGGACTAGCGGGCCTACCTACAATGAGCAGTTCTTC. Translating gives CASSPGTSGPTYNEQFF.

The chain links TRBV18 to TRBJ1-6, with a possible D match to TRBD1 (5 bases). Germline V gene lookup returns CDR1 KGHSH and CDR2 LQKENI. The V end was cut by 4 bases, the J end by 3 bases, with 13 bases between. The CDR3 runs 16 residues. The CDR3: CASSRREGLYNSPLHF. CDR3 nucleotide sequence: TGTGCCAGCTCACGACGGGAGGGGCTCTATAATTCACCCCTCCACTTT.

The chain joins TRBV5-6 to TRBJ2-1; 11 bases agree with TRBD2. After removal of 0 bases from V and 8 bases from J, the junction contained 4 bases not matched to a gene. CDR1 is SGHDT, CDR2 YYEEEE, per germline. The CDR3 has 15 residues. The CDR3 sequence is CASSLGLAGFDEQFF. CDR3 bases: TGTGCCAGCAGCTTGGGACTAGCGGGGTTTGATGAGCAGTTCTTC.

The chain joins TRBV16 to TRBJ1-5, with 10 nucleotides matching TRBD1. Germline V CDR1 and CDR2: KGHSY, FQNENV. The CDR3 extends over 17 amino acids. V lost 2 bases, J lost 4 bases, and 8 bases stayed unmatched. The CDR3 DNA reads as TGTGCCAGCAGCCAAAGGACCGGGACAGGGGCTAATCAGCCCCAGCATTTT. Amino acids: CASSQRTGTGANQPQHF.

This clone was counted a few times. The chain joins TRBV29-1 to TRBJ2-1; TRBD2 agrees at 9 bases. Germline assignment: CDR1 SQVTM and CDR2 ANQGSEA. The CDR3 loop spans 13 amino acids. Trimming at V came to 6 bases and at J to 7 bases, leaving 7 bases not matched to a gene. The CDR3 DNA reads TGCAGCGTGGGACTAGCAACGAAGAATGAGCAGTTCTTC. Its protein is CSVGLATKNEQFF.

The gene calls are TRBV27 and TRBJ2-1, with TRBD2 matching over 9 bases. The CDR3 is made up of 16 amino acids. J was trimmed by 4 bases and V by 5 bases; bases with no gene match: 9. Germline CDR1 reads MNHEY; CDR2 reads SMNVEV (reference sequence). CDR3 nucleotides: TGTGCCAGCAGTCCCTTCACTAGCGGGCAATACAATGAGCAGTTCTTC. Its protein product is CASSPFTSGQYNEQFF.

The V and J genes are TRBV6-5 and TRBJ2-1; the match to TRBD2 covers 12 bases. Looked up from germline, CDR1 is MNHEY and CDR2 is SVGAGI. This CDR3 contains 15 residues. V lost 0 bases to trimming and J lost 6 bases; unmatched junction nucleotides: 0. The DNA of the CDR3 is TGTGCCAGCAGTTACTCGACTAGCGGGAGCAATGAGCAGTTCTTC. It translates to CASSYSTSGSNEQFF.

This chain links TRBV28 with TRBJ1-5, with D perhaps TRBD1 (6 bases). Trimming removed 5 bases at V and 1 base at J, with 12 bases between. This CDR3 has 15 amino acids. Germline CDR1 is MDHEN and CDR2 is SYDVKM. The CDR3 sequence is CASSPRQDSNQPQHF. DNA of the CDR3: TGTGCCAGCAGTCCTCGACAGGACAGCAATCAGCCCCAGCATTTT.

This chain links TRBV4-1 with TRBJ2-7; TRBD1 or TRBD2 may be the D gene (5 bases each). Trimming took off 4 bases at V and 5 bases at J, with 12 bases between the two ends. The CDR3 contains 13 residues. Germline assignment: CDR1 MGHRA and CDR2 YSYEKL. CDR3 in DNA: TGCGCCAGCAGCCCTGGGACGAGCGACGAGCAGTACTTC. It codes for CASSPGTSDEQYF.

V usage is TRBV4-3 and J usage is TRBJ2-7, with TRBD1 identical over 8 bases. Germline V gene sequence: CDR1 LGHNA, CDR2 YSLEER. V trimming: 0 bases; J trimming: 3 bases; junction bases outside the gene matches: 4. CDR3 length: 15 residues. Written as DNA, the CDR3 is TGCGCCAGCAGCCAAGACCGGACAGGGAGCTACGAGCAGTACTTC. It codes for CASSQDRTGSYEQYF.

The rearrangement links TRBV29-1 to TRBJ1-5; 9 nucleotides agree with TRBD1. With 6 bases clipped from V and 5 bases from J, the junction kept 11 bases outside the gene matches. Germline V gives CDR1 SQVTM, CDR2 ANQGSEA. The CDR3 is 15 amino acids. DNA for the CDR3: TGCAGCGTCGCTAGGCGGGACAGGGATCATCAGCCCCAGCATTTT. This encodes CSVARRDRDHQPQHF.

A single count supports this clone. The V call is TRBV7-9, the J call TRBJ1-2; D remains ambiguous. The CDR3 extends over 16 amino acids. Germline V gives CDR1 SEHNR, CDR2 FQNEAQ (reference sequence). Trimming stripped 4 bases from V and 3 bases from J, with 18 bases between. CDR3: CASSSSISQTDYGYTF. In DNA, the CDR3 is TGTGCCAGCAGCTCCTCAATAAGTCAGACCGACTATGGCTACACCTTC.

The chain links TRBV29-1 to TRBJ2-7; 9 nucleotides align to TRBD2. CDR1 is SQVTM, CDR2 ANQGSEA, per germline. With V trimmed by 3 bases and J by 4 bases, 10 bases remained unmatched. The CDR3 is 15 residues long. The DNA of the CDR3 is TGCAGCGTTGATGGCGGGGGGGCCACTAGTTACGAGCAGTACTTC. This sequence encodes CSVDGGGATSYEQYF.

The CDR3, as DNA: TGTGCCAGCAGCGAGGAGGGATTGAACACTGAAGCTTTCTTT. Protein sequence: CASSEEGLNTEAFF. The chain recombines TRBV9 with TRBJ1-1; D not certain. CDR3 length equals 14 residues. Germline assignment: CDR1 SGDLS and CDR2 YYNGEE. V shed 3 bases and J shed 0 bases, with 9 bases lying between them.

There are a few counts of this clone. The rearrangement uses TRBV6-4 and TRBJ2-1; D gene unclear. The CDR3 consists of 13 residues. CDR1 is MRHNA and CDR2 is SNTAGT in the germline V gene. Trimming stripped 5 bases from V and 2 bases from J, with 7 bases between. The CDR3 sequence is CASSRGAYNEQFF. CDR3 DNA: TGTGCCAGCAGTCGTGGTGCCTACAATGAGCAGTTCTTC.

The chain employs TRBV7-9 and TRBJ2-1, with no clear D. Per the germline V gene, CDR1 is SEHNR and CDR2 is FQNEAQ (reference sequence). The CDR3 is 12 residues long. V lost 4 bases and J 3 bases, leaving 4 bases between the germline ends. CDR3 nucleotide sequence: TGTGCCAGCAGCTCGTACTACAATGAGCAGTTCTTC. Its protein product is CASSSYYNEQFF. The full variable domain, its missing parts supplied by reference TRBV7-9 and TRBJ2-1, is DTGVSQNPRHKITKRGQNVTFRCDPISEHNRLYWYRQTLGQGPEFLTYFQNEAQLEKSRLLSDRFSAERPKGSFSTLEIQRTEQGDSAMYLCASSSYYNEQFFGPGTRLTVL.